This entry describes one T cell receptor (beta chain). Germline CDR1 SNHLY, CDR2 FYNNEI. V lost 10 bases to trimming and J lost 7 bases; unmatched junction nucleotides: 11. The length of the CDR3 is 14 residues. These data belong to a study of control samples from healthy donors and cancer patients. The assay was immunoSEQ multiplex PCR, and TCRdb's table has in-frame clones only and misses some. Here the sample spans tens of thousands of clones, approximately 91% being singletons. The origin of this receptor is an older woman in good health. The chain is built from TRBV2 and TRBJ2-1, with TRBD2 matching over 9 bases. The sample consisted of blood. CDR3 sequence (DNA): TGTGCCACCCCTGGGGACCTAGCGGGGAATGAGCAGTTCTTC. Translation: CATPGDLAGNEQFF.